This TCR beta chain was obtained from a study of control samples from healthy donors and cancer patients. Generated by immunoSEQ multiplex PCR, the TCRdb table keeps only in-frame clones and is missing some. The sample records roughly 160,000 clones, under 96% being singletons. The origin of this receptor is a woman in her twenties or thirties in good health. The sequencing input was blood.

The CDR3 is CASSFQGVYEQYF. DNA for the CDR3: TGTGCCAGCAGCTTTCAGGGGGTCTACGAGCAGTACTTC. This chain connects TRBV13 to TRBJ2-7, with TRBD1 matching over 7 bases. The CDR3 has 13 residues. Germline CDR1 is PRHDT and CDR2 is FYEKMQ (reference sequence). Unmatched junction bases numbered 2, after V lost 3 bases and J lost 3 bases. Full variable domain (rest looked up from reference TRBV13 and TRBJ2-7): AAGVIQSPRHLIKEKRETATLKCYPIPRHDTVYWYQQGPGQDPQFLISFYEKMQSDKGSIPDRFSAQQFSDYHSELNMSSLELGDSALYFCASSFQGVYEQYFGPGTRLTVT.